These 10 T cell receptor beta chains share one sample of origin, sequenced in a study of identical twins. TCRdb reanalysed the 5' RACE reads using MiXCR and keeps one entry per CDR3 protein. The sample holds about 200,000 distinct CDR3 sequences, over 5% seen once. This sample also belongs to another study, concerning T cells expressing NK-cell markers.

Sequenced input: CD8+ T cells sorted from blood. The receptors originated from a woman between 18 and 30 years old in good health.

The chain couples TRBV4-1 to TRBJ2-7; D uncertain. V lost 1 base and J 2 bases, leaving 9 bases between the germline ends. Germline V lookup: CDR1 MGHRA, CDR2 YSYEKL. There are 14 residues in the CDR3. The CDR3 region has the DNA TGCGCCAGCAGCCAAGTCCGGAGTACCTACGAGCAGTACTTC. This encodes CASSQVRSTYEQYF.

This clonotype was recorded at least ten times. CDR3 coding DNA: TGTGCCAGCAGCCAAAGAGATTTTCCGGATACGCAGTATTTT. It is translated as CASSQRDFPDTQYF. The chain is built from TRBV14 and TRBJ2-3, with D unresolved. CDR3 length: 14 amino acids. Germline CDR1 SGHDN, CDR2 FVKESK. The V end lost 2 bases, the J end lost 6 bases, and 12 bases lay between the germline ends.

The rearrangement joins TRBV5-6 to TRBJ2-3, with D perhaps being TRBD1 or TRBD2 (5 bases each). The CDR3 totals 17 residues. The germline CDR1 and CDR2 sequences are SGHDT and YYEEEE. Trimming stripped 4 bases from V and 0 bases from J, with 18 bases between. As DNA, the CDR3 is TGTGCCAGCAGCCCCCGGGACCCCATCACGAGCACAGATACGCAGTATTTT. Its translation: CASSPRDPITSTDTQYF.

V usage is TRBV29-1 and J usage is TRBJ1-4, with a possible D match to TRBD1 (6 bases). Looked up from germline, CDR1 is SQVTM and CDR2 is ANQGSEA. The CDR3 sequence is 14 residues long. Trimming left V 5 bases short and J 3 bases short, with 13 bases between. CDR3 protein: CSVRGASANEKLFF. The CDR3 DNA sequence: TGCAGCGTTAGGGGGGCGTCGGCTAATGAAAAACTGTTTTTT.

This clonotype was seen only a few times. CDR3 in DNA: TGTGCCAGCAGCGCCCCTCTCGGGGGGGGTTACGGGGCCAACGTCCTGACTTTC. Encoded protein: CASSAPLGGGYGANVLTF. The genes are TRBV9 and TRBJ2-6; 8 nucleotides match TRBD2. The junction had 12 bases not matched to a gene; V was cut back by 3 bases and J by 4 bases. The CDR3 extends over 18 amino acids. The germline gives CDR1 SGDLS, CDR2 YYNGEE.

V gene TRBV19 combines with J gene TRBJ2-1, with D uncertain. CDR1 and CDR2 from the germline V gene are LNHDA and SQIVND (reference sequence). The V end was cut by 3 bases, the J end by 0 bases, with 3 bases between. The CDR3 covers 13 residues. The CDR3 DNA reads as TGTGCCAGTAGTATTAGCTCCTACAATGAGCAGTTCTTC. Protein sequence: CASSISSYNEQFF.

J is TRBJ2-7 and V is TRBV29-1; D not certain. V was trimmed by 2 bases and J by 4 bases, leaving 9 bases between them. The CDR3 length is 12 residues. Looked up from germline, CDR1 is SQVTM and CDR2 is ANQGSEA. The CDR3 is CSVESGQYEQYF. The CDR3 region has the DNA TGCAGCGTTGAAAGTGGCCAGTACGAGCAGTACTTC.

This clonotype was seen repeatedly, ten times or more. The CDR3, as DNA: TGCGCCAGCAGCCCCGGGACAGGGGCATGGGAGCAGTACTTC. As protein: CASSPGTGAWEQYF. This chain uses TRBV4-1 with TRBJ2-7; TRBD1 agrees at 10 bases. V shed 4 bases and J 7 bases; nucleotides not matched to a gene: 7. This CDR3 is built from 14 residues. Germline CDR1 is MGHRA and CDR2 is YSYEKL.

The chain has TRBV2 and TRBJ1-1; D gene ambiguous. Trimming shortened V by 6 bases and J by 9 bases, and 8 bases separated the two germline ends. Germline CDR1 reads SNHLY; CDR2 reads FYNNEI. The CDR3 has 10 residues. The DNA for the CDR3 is TGTGCCAGCAGGGGGTCTAAAGCTTTCTTT. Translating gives CASRGSKAFF.

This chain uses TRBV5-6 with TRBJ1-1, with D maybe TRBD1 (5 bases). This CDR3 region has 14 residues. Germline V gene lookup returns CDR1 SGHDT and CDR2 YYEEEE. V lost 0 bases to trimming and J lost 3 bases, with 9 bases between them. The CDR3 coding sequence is TGTGCCAGCAGCTTGGAGACAGCGGACACTGAAGCTTTCTTT. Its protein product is CASSLETADTEAFF.